Described below is a single TCR beta chain sequence and its context. These data originate in a study of cytomegalovirus exposure and HLA in healthy donors. The PCR employed 60 Vbeta primers together with 13 Jbeta primers. TCRdb's table, derived via immunoSEQ multiplex PCR, lists solely in-frame clones and lacks some. The sample consists of roughly 200,000 clones, more than 75% of them appearing once. V was cut by 1 base and J by 1 base, with 11 bases left in between. This CDR3 region has 16 residues. Germline V gene lookup returns CDR1 SGHTA and CDR2 FQGNSA. V and J are TRBV7-2 and TRBJ1-5; tentatively, D is TRBD1 (5 bases). This TCR was sampled from a woman aged 25 to 39 in good health and CMV-seropositive. The sequencing sample was made of PBMCs. The CDR3 DNA reads as TGTGCCAGCAGCTTAGTGGCAGGGCCAAGCAATCAGCCCCAGCATTTT. Its translation is CASSLVAGPSNQPQHF.